This T cell receptor (beta chain) was retrieved from a study of patients and donors after allogeneic stem cell transplantation. In TCRdb, the RT-PCR reads were re-called with MiXCR into one record per CDR3 protein. The sample yields 390,000 or so distinct CDR3 sequences, 15% to 20% seen once. The CDR3 has 14 residues. With 7 bases removed from V and 4 bases from J, the gap between germline ends came to 17 bases. Germline V gene lookup returns CDR1 SQVTM and CDR2 ANQGSEA. Material: blood, either unsorted or a sorted T cell fraction (not recorded which). The V and J genes are TRBV29-1 and TRBJ2-1; TRBD1 might be the D (6 bases). This sequence was found in a human donor who was either an allogeneic HSCT recipient or a stem cell or donor lymphocyte infusion donor (not recorded which). It is not recorded whose cells these are; they may come from a transplant donor. The CDR3 DNA follows: TGCAGCGGGACCCGGGACACCTTTTACAATGAGCAGTTCTTC. Its translation: CSGTRDTFYNEQFF.